The T cell receptor (beta chain) under discussion was sequenced for a study of blood T cell repertoires in COVID-19. Study-wide context: Samples came from the United States, Italy and Spain, spanning acute and convalescent COVID-19.

Data came from immunoSEQ multiplex PCR; TCRdb stores just in-frame clones and leaves some out. The sample consists of 250,000 to 400,000 clones, about 90% of them appearing once. This sequence originates from a woman aged 25 to 39 with COVID-19, enrolled during active disease. What was sequenced was peripheral blood.

The CDR3 DNA sequence: TGTGCCAGTAGTTCCTCCGGGACTAGAACATCCTACGAGCAGTACTTC. Its translation: CASSSSGTRTSYEQYF. This sequence joins TRBV19 and TRBJ2-7; 8 positions match TRBD2. CDR3 length: 16 residues. The germline V gene has CDR1 LNHDA and CDR2 SQIVND (reference sequence). Trimming took 5 bases from V and 1 from J; bases not matched to a gene: 10.